Below are 29 T cell receptor beta chains sequenced from a single sample in a study of response to subunit inactivated influenza vaccine. TCRdb redid the calling of the RT-PCR reads with MiXCR, one entry per CDR3 protein. This sample yields roughly 650,000 distinct CDR3 sequences, of which about 14% are seen a single time; 6.5% to 8% belongs to the top ten. Sequencing used PBMCs from blood, obtained 14 days before vaccination. These receptors came from a man aged 50 to 59 who received an inactivated influenza vaccine.

CDR3 sequence reads: CSARDRLLGEQFF. In nucleotides, the CDR3 is TGCAGTGCTAGAGATCGACTTCTAGGCGAGCAGTTCTTC. This chain joins TRBV20-1 and TRBJ2-1, with D hard to call. Germline V lookup: CDR1 DFQATT, CDR2 SNEGSKA (reference sequence). There are 13 residues in the CDR3. The V end lost 0 bases, the J end lost 10 bases, and 13 bases lay between the germline ends.

This clonotype was seen a few times. V gene TRBV5-4 combines with J gene TRBJ1-6; D ambiguous. V was shortened by 4 bases and J by 7 bases, with 12 bases between the two germline ends. Germline lookup yields CDR1 SGHNT and CDR2 YYREEE (reference sequence). The CDR3 runs 14 residues. The CDR3 DNA reads TGTGCCAGCAGCCCCCATGTCACCAATTCACCCCTCCACTTT. This translates into CASSPHVTNSPLHF.

This clonotype turned up a few times. The rearrangement uses TRBV11-2 and TRBJ2-5; TRBD2 matches at 10 bases. J gave up 0 bases and V 1 base, and 8 bases lay outside the gene matches. The germline gives CDR1 SGHAT, CDR2 FQNNGV. CDR3 length: 18 residues. CDR3 coding DNA: TGTGCCAGCAGCTTAGTGGCTAGCGGGGGCCCTAACCAAGAGACCCAGTACTTC. This sequence encodes CASSLVASGGPNQETQYF.

This chain joins TRBV29-1 and TRBJ2-2; D uncertain. The CDR3 contains 16 residues. Germline V gene sequence: CDR1 SQVTM, CDR2 ANQGSEA. The V and J ends lost 2 bases and 5 bases respectively, with 18 bases between them. The DNA of the CDR3 is TGCAGCGTTGAAATAGAGAGGAGCAGTTGGACCGGGGAGCTGTTTTTT. Translation gives CSVEIERSSWTGELFF.

This chain connects TRBV9 to TRBJ1-2, with 7 bases aligning to TRBD1. V was clipped by 0 bases and J by 4 bases; unmatched bases: 0. The CDR3 covers 13 residues. Germline lookup yields CDR1 SGDLS and CDR2 YYNGEE. CDR3 DNA: TGTGCCAGCAGCGTAGGGGACAGCTATGGCTACACCTTC. Protein sequence: CASSVGDSYGYTF.

The gene calls are TRBV6-1 and TRBJ2-1; D is perhaps TRBD2 (6 bases). The CDR3 totals 16 residues. Germline CDR1 and CDR2: MNHNS and SASEGT. With 7 bases removed from V and 5 bases from J, the gap between germline ends came to 21 bases. The CDR3 loop is CASTIYRLARDNEQFF. CDR3 in DNA: TGTGCCAGCACCATATACCGGCTAGCGAGGGACAATGAGCAGTTCTTC.

This clonotype was seen ten or more times. The V gene is TRBV28, the J gene TRBJ2-2; D unresolved. The length of the CDR3 is 12 residues. V lost 6 bases and J lost 7, with 9 bases in between. CDR1 and CDR2 (germline): MDHEN, SYDVKM. CDR3 residues: CASRTSGGELFF. DNA of the CDR3: TGTGCCAGCAGGACCTCGGGCGGGGAGCTGTTTTTT. Together with reference TRBV28 and TRBJ2-2, the CDR3 gives the full variable domain: DVKVTQSSRYLVKRTGEKVFLECVQDMDHENMFWYRQDPGLGLRLIYFSYDVKMKEKGDIPEGYSVSREKKERFSLILESASTNQTSMYLCASRTSGGELFFGEGSRLTVL.

The chain couples TRBV9 to TRBJ2-1, with TRBD1 identical over 9 bases. The CDR3 loop spans 13 amino acids. Germline CDR1 reads SGDLS; CDR2 reads YYNGEE. J was trimmed by 8 bases and V by 3 bases; bases with no gene match: 3. The CDR3 spells CASSGDREDEQFF. CDR3 DNA: TGTGCCAGCAGCGGGGACAGGGAGGATGAGCAGTTCTTC.

The chain uses TRBV6-1 and TRBJ2-7, with D possibly TRBD2 on 5 matching bases. CDR1 is MNHNS and CDR2 is SASEGT in the germline V gene. The V gene lost 4 bases and the J gene lost 0 bases, with 13 bases spanning the gap. There are 15 residues in the CDR3. The CDR3 DNA reads as TGTGCCAGCAGTGTCCTCGTAGGGAGCTCCTACGAGCAGTACTTC. This sequence encodes CASSVLVGSSYEQYF.

The V and J genes are TRBV6-1 and TRBJ2-3; 8 bases line up with TRBD2. Trimming removed 3 bases from V and 6 bases from J; junction bases left unmatched: 8. CDR3 length: 15 residues. Germline V CDR1 and CDR2: MNHNS, SASEGT. The chain's CDR3 is CASSDPGGALDTQYF. CDR3 nucleotides: TGTGCCAGCAGTGACCCCGGGGGGGCCCTTGATACGCAGTATTTT.

This clonotype was observed many times. The rearrangement uses TRBV12-3 or TRBV12-4 and TRBJ2-3; D is unresolved. The CDR3 extends over 14 amino acids. Trimming pared 1 base from V and 1 base from J, leaving 6 bases between. CDR3 DNA: TGTGCCAGCAGTTTAGGCCACGGCACAGATACGCAGTATTTT. It translates to CASSLGHGTDTQYF.

This chain uses TRBV12-3 or TRBV12-4 with TRBJ2-3; no clear D gene. The CDR3 totals 16 residues. Trimming stripped 4 bases from V and 2 bases from J, with 16 bases between. The CDR3 coding sequence is TGTGCCAGCAGTTCCGGAGAGAGCCGTTACACAGATACGCAGTATTTT. Residues: CASSSGESRYTDTQYF.

The table lists this clonotype with a count of one. The chain has TRBV20-1 and TRBJ1-5, with 8 bases identical to TRBD1. From germline, CDR1 is DFQATT and CDR2 SNEGSKA (reference sequence). V was pared by 2 bases and J by 7 bases, with 10 bases of the junction left unmatched. This CDR3 region has 15 residues. Here the CDR3 reads CSARRRRQGRQPQHF. The CDR3 region has the DNA TGCAGTGCTAGACGGCGGAGACAGGGGAGGCAGCCCCAGCATTTT.

This clonotype was found a few times. The chain links TRBV25-1 to TRBJ2-5, with 13 bases lining up with TRBD2. This CDR3 spans 14 amino acids. CDR1 is MGHDK, CDR2 SYGVNS, per germline. Trimming at V came to 6 bases and at J to 5 bases, leaving 3 bases not matched to a gene. This CDR3 reads CASSPTSGGETQYF. CDR3 nucleotide sequence: TGTGCCAGCAGCCCGACTAGCGGGGGGGAGACCCAGTACTTC. Drawing the rest from reference TRBV25-1 and TRBJ2-5, the complete variable domain is EADIYQTPRYLVIGTGKKITLECSQTMGHDKMYWYQQDPGMELHLIHYSYGVNSTEKGDLSSESTVSRIRTEHFPLTLESARPSHTSQYLCASSPTSGGETQYFGPGTRLLVL.

In this sample, this clonotype turned up many times. The V and J genes are TRBV5-1 and TRBJ2-7; D remains ambiguous. Looked up from germline, CDR1 is SGHRS and CDR2 is YFSETQ. Trimming stripped 0 bases from V and 2 bases from J, with 18 bases between. The CDR3 is 17 residues long. The DNA for the CDR3 is TGCGCCAGCAGCTTGGGATACAGCCGGGTCACGACCTACGAGCAGTACTTC. Translation gives CASSLGYSRVTTYEQYF.

The V and J genes are TRBV5-1 and TRBJ2-1, with 11 bases aligning to TRBD2. The trim removed 6 bases at V and 6 bases at J, leaving 8 bases unmatched. The CDR3 is 15 residues long. Germline V CDR1 and CDR2: SGHRS, YFSETQ. Here the CDR3 DNA reads TGCGCCAGCACGTTTCTTAGCGGGGGGGCCAATGAGCAGTTCTTC. Amino acids: CASTFLSGGANEQFF.

This clonotype has a handful of counts. The V gene is TRBV5-1, the J gene TRBJ1-5; D not certain. CDR3 length: 13 residues. Trimming cost V 5 bases and J 0 bases, with 6 bases left between them. Germline-derived CDR1 and CDR2 are SGHRS and YFSETQ. The CDR3 DNA is TGCGCCAGCAGTGAGGTTAGCAATCAGCCCCAGCATTTT. Amino acids: CASSEVSNQPQHF. Based on the CDR3 plus reference TRBV5-1 and TRBJ1-5, the full variable domain is KAGVTQTPRYLIKTRGQQVTLSCSPISGHRSVSWYQQTPGQGLQFLFEYFSETQRNKGNFPGRFSGRQFSNSRSEMNVSTLELGDSALYLCASSEVSNQPQHFGDGTRLSIL.

This clonotype was recorded at least ten times. The rearrangement uses TRBV7-9 and TRBJ1-1, with D uncertain. The CDR3 length is 14 residues. Germline assignment: CDR1 SEHNR and CDR2 FQNEAQ (reference sequence). V lost 9 bases to trimming and J lost 4 bases, with 18 bases between them. CDR3 sequence: CASQSLGSITEAFF. The DNA of the CDR3 is TGTGCCAGTCAGAGCTTGGGCAGCATCACTGAAGCTTTCTTT. Full variable domain (missing parts from reference TRBV7-9 and TRBJ1-1): DTGVSQNPRHKITKRGQNVTFRCDPISEHNRLYWYRQTLGQGPEFLTYFQNEAQLEKSRLLSDRFSAERPKGSFSTLEIQRTEQGDSAMYLCASQSLGSITEAFFGQGTRLTVV.

This clonotype was observed a handful of times. The chain carries TRBV4-3 and TRBJ2-5; D unresolved. Trimming cost V 2 bases and J 3 bases, with 13 bases left between them. The CDR3 is 15 amino acids. Per germline, CDR1 LGHNA and CDR2 YSLEER. CDR3 amino acids: CASSQFHRSEETQYF. The CDR3 DNA sequence: TGCGCCAGCAGCCAATTTCATAGGAGCGAAGAGACCCAGTACTTC.

This clonotype has only one observation. The chain employs TRBV7-8 and TRBJ2-1; 7 positions match TRBD2. Germline V CDR1 and CDR2: SGHVS, FQNEAQ. With 5 bases clipped from V and 1 base from J, the junction kept 14 bases outside the gene matches. The CDR3 extends over 18 amino acids. In nucleotides, the CDR3 is TGTGCCAGCAGCATAGGTCTGTGGGAGGGCGATTCCTACAATGAGCAGTTCTTC. Its protein is CASSIGLWEGDSYNEQFF.

This sequence joins TRBV5-1 and TRBJ1-1, with D maybe TRBD1 (6 bases). The CDR3 covers 13 residues. Trimming took 0 bases from V and 3 from J, leaving 6 bases between them. The germline CDR1 and CDR2 sequences are SGHRS and YFSETQ. The CDR3 loop reads CASSLGQDTEAFF. Here the CDR3 DNA reads TGCGCCAGCAGCTTGGGACAGGACACTGAAGCTTTCTTT.

There are many counts of this clonotype. The rearrangement joins TRBV28 to TRBJ2-3, with a tentative D call TRBD2 (7 bases). V lost 5 bases and J lost 5, with 17 bases in between. Germline lookup yields CDR1 MDHEN and CDR2 SYDVKM. This CDR3 is built from 15 residues. CDR3 region: CASSVTSRGLDTQYF. In nucleotides, the CDR3 is TGTGCCAGCAGTGTGACTAGCAGGGGACTAGATACGCAGTATTTT.

This rearrangement joins TRBV13 to TRBJ2-5; a weak D match, TRBD1 (7 bases). The CDR3 has 17 residues. Trimming took off 4 bases at V and 1 base at J, with 19 bases between the two ends. The V gene's germline CDR1 is PRHDT and CDR2 FYEKMQ (reference sequence). The CDR3 here is CASSYWGQGGSQETQYF. The CDR3 coding sequence is TGTGCCAGCAGCTATTGGGGCCAGGGGGGTTCCCAAGAGACCCAGTACTTC.

This clonotype was recorded a few times. The J gene is TRBJ2-5, the V gene TRBV5-6, with 7 bases lining up with TRBD2. The germline V gene has CDR1 SGHDT and CDR2 YYEEEE. There are 15 residues in the CDR3. With V trimmed by 2 bases and J by 2 bases, 6 bases remained unmatched. DNA for the CDR3: TGTGCCAGCAGCTTAAGATGGCGGGGGCAAGAGACCCAGTACTTC. Translated: CASSLRWRGQETQYF.

This clonotype turned up a few times. J is TRBJ2-1 and V is TRBV3-1; 8 nucleotides agree with TRBD2. Germline V gene lookup returns CDR1 LGHDT and CDR2 YNNKEL (reference sequence). The junction had 9 bases not matched to a gene; V was cut back by 4 bases and J by 4 bases. The CDR3 runs to 16 residues. CDR3 sequence (DNA): TGTGCCAGCAGCCTAAATAGCGGGAATCGGTACAATGAGCAGTTCTTC. Its translation: CASSLNSGNRYNEQFF.

The V gene is TRBV27, the J gene TRBJ2-1; 7 nucleotides match TRBD2. Germline assignment: CDR1 MNHEY and CDR2 SMNVEV (reference sequence). This CDR3 has 16 residues. J was trimmed by 0 bases and V by 5 bases; bases with no gene match: 7. Written as DNA, the CDR3 is TGTGCCAGCAGTACCGTGGGGGGGAGCTCCTACAATGAGCAGTTCTTC. This sequence encodes CASSTVGGSSYNEQFF.

This clonotype has a count of ten or more. The V call is TRBV20-1, the J call TRBJ2-3, with 13 nucleotides matching TRBD2. This CDR3 spans 17 amino acids. Germline CDR1 and CDR2: DFQATT and SNEGSKA (reference sequence). V shed 5 bases, J shed 5 bases, and the junction held 13 bases outside the gene matches. For the CDR3, the DNA is TGCAGTGCTGGGACTAGCGGGACCGGTTTTCTTCTAGATACGCAGTATTTT. This gives the protein CSAGTSGTGFLLDTQYF.

The rearrangement joins TRBV29-1 to TRBJ2-3; 11 bases are a match to TRBD2. CDR3 length: 13 amino acids. V lost 6 bases and J lost 7; bases outside the gene matches: 6. The V gene's germline CDR1 is SQVTM and CDR2 ANQGSEA. The CDR3 is CSVTSGRLNTQYF. For the CDR3, the DNA is TGCAGCGTCACTAGCGGGAGATTAAATACGCAGTATTTT.

V gene TRBV29-1 combines with J gene TRBJ1-4; D possibly corresponds to TRBD1 (6 bases). Between the trimmed V and J ends, which lost 0 bases and 11 bases, there was a span of 19 bases. The germline gives CDR1 SQVTM, CDR2 ANQGSEA. This CDR3 has 15 amino acids. CDR3 nucleotides: TGCAGCGTTGAAGATCGGGACACGGTGTCGGGGAAACTGTTTTTT. Translation gives CSVEDRDTVSGKLFF.